A single sample gave rise to the 25 T cell receptor beta chains below, sequenced in a study of control samples from healthy donors and cancer patients. Method: immunoSEQ multiplex PCR; TCRdb's copy keeps in-frame clones and lacks some. The sample carries 100,000 to 150,000 clones, approximately 90% recorded once. The sample comprised blood. All receptors come from a man aged 18 to 35 in good health.

This chain links TRBV7-2 with TRBJ2-7; 14 bases line up with TRBD2. The CDR3 has 19 residues. Per the germline V gene, CDR1 is SGHTA and CDR2 is FQGNSA. The V gene end was trimmed by 5 bases and the J gene end by 6 bases; junction bases not matched to a gene: 18. The CDR3 DNA follows: TGTGCCAGCAGCCTCACCGGGACTAGCGGGAGAGAGTCGGTCTGCGAGCAGTACGTC. It yields the protein CASSLTGTSGRESVCEQYV.

V and J are TRBV2 and TRBJ1-1, with D tentatively TRBD1 (5 bases). There are 12 residues in the CDR3. Germline values: CDR1 SNHLY, CDR2 FYNNEI. The V gene lost 8 bases and the J gene lost 6 bases, with 13 bases spanning the gap. CDR3 protein: CASHITGAEAFF. In DNA form, the CDR3 reads TGTGCCAGCCATATAACGGGGGCTGAAGCTTTCTTT.

This clone appeared once. This sequence joins TRBV6-5 and TRBJ2-1; a possible D gene is TRBD2 (6 bases). V shed 6 bases and J shed 6 bases, with 15 bases lying between them. Germline V CDR1 and CDR2: MNHEY, SVGAGI. This CDR3 is 14 amino acids long. CDR3 region: CASRKPGLTNEQFF. In DNA form, the CDR3 reads TGTGCCAGCAGGAAACCGGGACTTACCAATGAGCAGTTCTTC.

J is TRBJ2-7 and V is TRBV27; TRBD1 matches 12 bases. The CDR3 is made up of 17 amino acids. Germline lookup yields CDR1 MNHEY and CDR2 SMNVEV (reference sequence). The junction had 17 bases not matched to a gene; V was cut back by 10 bases and J by 4 bases. CDR3 loop: CATGGQGARGVGYEQYF. CDR3 nucleotide sequence: TGTGCCACCGGGGGACAGGGGGCGCGAGGAGTTGGGTACGAGCAGTACTTC.

The chain uses TRBV6-1 and TRBJ2-7; D perhaps matches TRBD2 (6 bases). Between the trimmed V and J ends, which lost 3 bases and 6 bases, there was a span of 15 bases. This CDR3 region has 14 residues. Germline lookup yields CDR1 MNHNS and CDR2 SASEGT. CDR3 region: CASSDGRTTGEQYF. The CDR3 DNA follows: TGTGCCAGCAGTGACGGCCGGACTACAGGCGAGCAGTACTTC.

The chain links TRBV6-5 to TRBJ1-5; 7 bases are shared with TRBD1. Germline V gene lookup returns CDR1 MNHEY and CDR2 SVGAGI. J gave up 3 bases and V 5 bases, and 7 bases lay outside the gene matches. The CDR3 totals 15 residues. CDR3 sequence reads: CASSPGQAFNQPQHF. CDR3 DNA sequence: TGTGCCAGCAGTCCCGGACAGGCCTTCAATCAGCCCCAGCATTTT.

V is TRBV18 and J is TRBJ2-7, with D possibly being TRBD1 (6 bases). The germline CDR1 and CDR2 sequences are KGHSH and LQKENI. Between the trimmed V and J ends, which lost 3 bases and 5 bases, there was a span of 11 bases. The CDR3 consists of 13 residues. CDR3 region: CASSPGRDNEQYV. In DNA form, the CDR3 reads TGTGCCAGCTCACCGGGACGGGACAACGAGCAGTACGTC.

This chain uses TRBV19 with TRBJ1-4; D gene unclear. Trimming removed 4 bases from V and 4 bases from J, with 16 bases in between. This CDR3 region has 16 residues. CDR1 is LNHDA and CDR2 is SQIVND in the germline V gene (reference sequence). This CDR3 is CASSTRFQAINEKLFF. The CDR3 DNA reads as TGTGCCAGTAGTACCCGATTCCAGGCGATTAATGAAAAACTGTTTTTT. Full variable domain (outside the CDR3, taken from reference TRBV19 and TRBJ1-4): DGGITQSPKYLFRKEGQNVTLSCEQNLNHDAMYWYRQDPGQGLRLIYYSQIVNDFQKGDIAEGYSVSREKKESFPLTVTSAQKNPTAFYLCASSTRFQAINEKLFFGSGTQLSVL.

The J gene is TRBJ1-5, the V gene TRBV19, with 9 bases lining up with TRBD1. The CDR3 is 18 amino acids. CDR1 and CDR2 from the germline V gene are LNHDA and SQIVND (reference sequence). Trimming cost V 8 bases and J 0 bases; bases outside gene matches: 14. The CDR3 region has the DNA TGTGCCAGTGGTGGGACAGGGACCCTACAATATAGCAATCAGCCCCAGCATTTT. As protein: CASGGTGTLQYSNQPQHF.

The rearrangement links TRBV7-9 to TRBJ1-1, with 9 bases lining up with TRBD1. This CDR3 has 14 amino acids. V was clipped by 7 bases and J by 1 base; unmatched bases: 4. Germline V gene data show CDR1 as SEHNR and CDR2 as FQNEAQ (reference sequence). The CDR3 reads CASIMGQGNTEAFF. CDR3 DNA sequence: TGTGCCAGCATCATGGGACAGGGGAACACTGAAGCTTTCTTT.

This chain links TRBV6-1 with TRBJ2-7; D not certain. CDR1 is MNHNS, CDR2 SASEGT, per germline. The CDR3 contains 14 residues. The V end lost 2 bases, the J end lost 1 base, and 9 bases lay between the germline ends. The CDR3 DNA reads as TGTGCCAGCAGTGAATTCCGGCAGTCCTACGAGCAGTACTTC. Its translation: CASSEFRQSYEQYF.

The chain carries TRBV24-1 and TRBJ2-1; D gene uncertain. The germline gives CDR1 KGHDR, CDR2 SFDVKD. V lost 0 bases and J 6 bases, leaving 11 bases between the germline ends. The CDR3 contains 15 residues. The CDR3, as DNA: TGTGCCACCAGTGATTTGAACACACCCGTCAATGAGCAGTTCTTC. Its translation is CATSDLNTPVNEQFF.

V usage is TRBV30 and J usage is TRBJ1-3, with D tentatively TRBD1 (6 bases). V lost 0 bases, J lost 9 bases, and 12 bases lay in between. From germline, CDR1 is GTSNPN and CDR2 SVGIG (reference sequence). CDR3 size: 13 residues. The CDR3, as DNA: TGTGCCTGGAGTGTCGGGGGGCTAGGCACCATATATTTT. Translated, it gives CAWSVGGLGTIYF.

This CDR3 is CASTRDSLNTEAFF. CDR3 DNA sequence: TGTGCCAGCACCCGGGACAGCCTGAACACTGAAGCTTTCTTT. The V gene is TRBV27, the J gene TRBJ1-1, with 7 bases identical to TRBD1. Germline V gene lookup returns CDR1 MNHEY and CDR2 SMNVEV (reference sequence). V was pared by 7 bases and J by 0 bases, with 5 bases of the junction left unmatched. The CDR3 loop spans 14 amino acids.

This clone has only one observation. The V and J genes are TRBV4-3 and TRBJ2-3; TRBD2 matches 13 bases. Germline CDR1 reads LGHNA; CDR2 reads YSLEER. The CDR3 sequence is 17 residues long. Trimming at V came to 4 bases and at J to 5 bases, leaving 9 bases not matched to a gene. The DNA for the CDR3 is TGCGCCAGCAGCCCGAAACTAGCGGGAGGGCCAGTAGATACGCAGTATTTT. Amino acid sequence: CASSPKLAGGPVDTQYF.

The chain is built from TRBV18 and TRBJ1-6; tentatively, D is TRBD1 (6 bases). This CDR3 contains 15 residues. CDR1 KGHSH and CDR2 LQKENI come from the germline V gene. Trimming took off 3 bases at V and 7 bases at J, with 13 bases between the two ends. CDR3 loop: CASSPPEGDNSPLHF. The CDR3 DNA is TGTGCCAGCTCACCCCCGGAGGGGGACAATTCACCCCTCCACTTT.

In this sample, this clone turned up once. The rearrangement joins TRBV11-2 to TRBJ2-5; perhaps D is TRBD1 or TRBD2 (5 bases each). Trimming took 5 bases from V and 10 from J, leaving 17 bases between them. This CDR3 is built from 13 residues. Germline loops: CDR1 SGHAT, CDR2 FQNNGV. CDR3 sequence reads: CASSILLMGDQYF. The CDR3 DNA follows: TGTGCCAGCAGCATCCTCCTGATGGGGGACCAGTACTTC.

The chain uses TRBV18 and TRBJ1-2, with D unresolved. Germline loops: CDR1 KGHSH, CDR2 LQKENI. The CDR3 has 15 residues. The V end lost 3 bases, the J end lost 0 bases, and 11 bases lay between the germline ends. CDR3 amino acids: CASSPGREPNYGYTF. The CDR3 region has the DNA TGTGCCAGCTCACCCGGCAGAGAACCTAACTATGGCTACACCTTC.

The V and J genes are TRBV27 and TRBJ2-7; possibly TRBD1 or TRBD2 for D (6 bases each). The CDR3 totals 20 residues. CDR1 is MNHEY, CDR2 SMNVEV, per germline (reference sequence). Trimming left V 6 bases short and J 4 bases short, with 34 bases between. The CDR3 sequence is CASRPTGRGLSSARLYEQYV. The CDR3 DNA sequence: TGTGCCAGCAGACCTACGGGCCGGGGGCTATCTAGCGCCAGACTTTACGAGCAGTACGTC.

The gene calls are TRBV12-3 or TRBV12-4 and TRBJ1-1, with a weak D call TRBD1 (6 bases). This CDR3 is 11 amino acids long. V was cut by 4 bases and J by 8 bases, with 8 bases left in between. CDR3 in DNA: TGTGCCAGCAGTTCGGGGACAGAAGCTTTCTTT. It specifies CASSSGTEAFF.

To note about this clone: A read error is likely, as this CDR3 ends without the conserved phenylalanine or tryptophan. It is unclear where the CDR3 begins or ends on the DNA, so no DNA is shown, and the CDR3 is as TCRdb lists it. This chain links TRBV10-2 with TRBJ2-7; the table's D gene call, TRBD1, was not cross checked with the DNA. The CDR3 extends over 11 residues, inclusive of both ends. CDR1 and CDR2 from the germline V gene are WSHSY and SAAADI. CDR3 sequence reads: CASSEGRGLKA.

This rearrangement joins TRBV7-6 to TRBJ1-2; D not certain. This CDR3 region has 12 residues. V lost 5 bases, J lost 8 bases, and 12 bases lay in between. The germline gives CDR1 SGHVS, CDR2 FNYEAQ. The CDR3 protein is CASSRPGNGYTF. In DNA form, the CDR3 reads TGTGCCAGCAGCCGACCGGGGAACGGCTACACCTTC.

The rearrangement links TRBV28 to TRBJ1-5, with 7 bases aligning to TRBD1. The trim removed 7 bases at V and 0 bases at J, leaving 6 bases unmatched. This CDR3 is built from 15 residues. Germline loops: CDR1 MDHEN, CDR2 SYDVKM. The DNA for the CDR3 is TGTGCCAGCAATGAACAGGGGCGTAGCAATCAGCCCCAGCATTTT. Its protein is CASNEQGRSNQPQHF.

CDR3 sequence: CASSSVVEQFF. The CDR3 nucleotides are TGTGCCAGCAGCTCCGTGGTTGAGCAGTTCTTC. The chain employs TRBV7-2 and TRBJ2-1; D is ambiguous. This CDR3 spans 11 amino acids. CDR1 is SGHTA and CDR2 is FQGNSA in the germline V gene. Trimming left V 4 bases short and J 9 bases short, with 7 bases between.

The V and J genes are TRBV10-3 and TRBJ1-2, with 7 bases aligning to TRBD1. The CDR3 runs to 16 residues. CDR1 is ENHRY and CDR2 is SYGVKD in the germline V gene. With V trimmed by 8 bases and J by 0 bases, 12 bases remained unmatched. The CDR3 coding sequence is TGTGCCATCGGGGCAGGGGGAGGTTCTTCTAACTATGGCTACACCTTC. Encoded protein: CAIGAGGGSSNYGYTF.